This TCR beta chain was sequenced during a study of cytomegalovirus exposure and HLA in healthy donors. The repertoire was sequenced with immunoSEQ multiplex PCR; TCRdb's copy has only in-frame clones and lacks some. The sample includes about 240,000 clones, approximately 87% of them seen just once. The ends lost 1 base at V and 3 bases at J; junction bases unmatched: 1. This CDR3 has 14 amino acids. Germline values: CDR1 LGHNA, CDR2 YNFKEQ. This receptor was taken from a man in his late teens or twenties in good health and CMV-seronegative. The sequenced sample was PBMCs. This sequence joins TRBV4-2 and TRBJ2-5; TRBD1 matches at 8 bases. In DNA, the CDR3 is TGTGCCAGCAGCCAAGGGACAGGGAAAGAGACCCAGTACTTC. Its protein product is CASSQGTGKETQYF.